These 20 T cell receptor beta chains came from one sample sequenced in a study of CXCR3-negative and CXCR3-positive naive CD8 T cells. All TRB cDNA libraries came from 5' RACE performed with UMI labels. TCRdb reprocessed the 5' RACE reads, keeping one entry per CDR3 protein, no DNA. The listing contains about 120,000 distinct CDR3 sequences. Sequencing input: naive CXCR3- CD8+ T cells from blood. Subset of the sample: CD45RO-CCR7+CD27+CD95- naive CD8+ T cells lacking CXCR3 (TNR3-). All receptors derive from a human donor in good health. Some clones in this sample may be carry-over from other donors' samples.

The chain joins TRBV5-6 to TRBJ1-1. The germline V gene has CDR1 SGHDT and CDR2 YYEEEE. The CDR3 covers 13 residues. The CDR3 here is CASSLDPTTEAFF.

CDR3 loop: CATSGFPGQGVHEQYF. The chain has TRBV24-1 and TRBJ2-7; TCRdb's D call, TRBD1, is unchecked because there is no DNA. The CDR3 is made up of 16 amino acids. Per the germline V gene, CDR1 is KGHDR and CDR2 is SFDVKD.

CDR3 loop: CASSTKGSSTQYF. The chain joins TRBV21-1 to TRBJ2-3. TRBV21-1 is reported as a pseudogene. This CDR3 has 13 residues.

The CDR3 here is CSAGQEGGTEAFF. The J gene is TRBJ1-1, the V gene TRBV29-1; TCRdb proposes TRBD1, but this gene call is untestable without DNA. The CDR3 contains 13 residues. The germline gives CDR1 SQVTM, CDR2 ANQGSEA.

The chain's CDR3 is CASSESKSLYPYERAQYF. The genes are TRBV25-1 and TRBJ2-7; TCRdb lists TRBD2, though no DNA is available to test this call. The CDR3 runs to 18 residues. CDR1 is MGHDK, CDR2 SYGVNS, per germline.

The genes are TRBV28 and TRBJ1-3; the TRBD1 assignment by TCRdb is unverifiable without DNA. The CDR3 runs to 15 residues. Germline CDR1 and CDR2: MDHEN and SYDVKM. The CDR3 loop is CASSFGGSSGNTIYF.

The rearrangement joins TRBV7-8 to TRBJ2-7. The CDR3 has 13 amino acids. In germline, CDR1 is SGHVS, CDR2 FQNEAQ. Here the CDR3 reads CASSLSQTYEQYF.

V usage is TRBV4-1 and J usage is TRBJ1-6; TCRdb indicates TRBD1, and absent DNA this call remains unverified. Germline V gene data show CDR1 as MGHRA and CDR2 as YSYEKL. This CDR3 spans 15 amino acids. The CDR3 loop reads CASSQGTGTNSPLHF.

The chain couples TRBV7-9 to TRBJ2-7; TCRdb's D call of TRBD1 is untestable without DNA. Germline values: CDR1 SEHNR, CDR2 FQNEAQ (reference sequence). CDR3 length: 14 amino acids. This CDR3 is CASSRQVAQGEQYF.

The V call is TRBV7-3, the J call TRBJ2-6; TCRdb's assignment of TRBD1 cannot be checked, as there is no DNA. Germline assignment: CDR1 SGHTA and CDR2 FQGTGA. The CDR3 has 18 residues. CDR3 amino acids: CASSLQGAPSSGANVLTF.

The chain links TRBV14 to TRBJ2-7; TCRdb designates TRBD2, a call that cannot be tested without DNA. The CDR3 is 16 amino acids. Germline V CDR1 and CDR2: SGHDN, FVKESK. The chain's CDR3 is CASSQNLIAGGYEQYF.

The chain carries TRBV18 and TRBJ2-1; the D call from TCRdb, TRBD1, cannot be confirmed without DNA. This CDR3 is built from 14 residues. The germline CDR1 and CDR2 sequences are KGHSH and LQKENI. This chain's CDR3 is CASSPLSGGNEQFF.

Here the CDR3 reads CASSGGTVLSGNTIYF. The chain recombines TRBV10-2 with TRBJ1-3; absent DNA, TCRdb's TRBD1 call cannot be checked. Germline lookup yields CDR1 WSHSY and CDR2 SAAADI. The CDR3 sequence is 16 residues long.

This sequence joins TRBV5-4 and TRBJ2-1; TCRdb's D call of TRBD2 is untestable without DNA. Germline CDR1 reads SGHNT; CDR2 reads YYREEE (reference sequence). The CDR3 sequence is 12 residues long. The CDR3 loop is CASSSSANEQFF.

The genes are TRBV4-3 and TRBJ2-1; TCRdb's D gene call, TRBD1, goes unchecked for lack of DNA. This CDR3 has 16 residues. Germline CDR1 reads LGHNA; CDR2 reads YSLEER. CDR3: CASSQSRTGGFYEQFF.

J is TRBJ1-1 and V is TRBV24-1. Germline CDR1 is KGHDR and CDR2 is SFDVKD. The CDR3 has 12 residues. The CDR3 is CATSDWSTEAFF.

The chain combines TRBV2 with TRBJ2-3; TCRdb names TRBD1, which stays unverified in the absence of DNA. Germline CDR1 and CDR2: SNHLY and FYNNEI. This CDR3 is 14 amino acids long. CDR3 sequence reads: CASTDGTGTDTQYF.

The chain uses TRBV7-6 and TRBJ2-1; with no DNA, the TCRdb D assignment of TRBD1 cannot be verified. This CDR3 comprises 12 residues. The germline CDR1 and CDR2 sequences are SGHVS and FNYEAQ. CDR3 in amino acids: CASSLPGQGGFF.

The chain recombines TRBV29-1 with TRBJ2-5. The CDR3 loop spans 11 amino acids. Germline values: CDR1 SQVTM, CDR2 ANQGSEA. CDR3 sequence: CSVEMQETQYF.

The chain carries TRBV19 and TRBJ2-1; TCRdb names TRBD1, which stays unverified in the absence of DNA. The CDR3 is 13 amino acids. The germline V gene has CDR1 LNHDA and CDR2 SQIVND (reference sequence). CDR3 sequence: CASTAPRDNEQFF.